One sample yielded the 32 T cell receptor beta chains listed below, sequenced in a study of OX40 agonist ivuxolimab in advanced cancers. Only in-frame clones appear in the TCRdb table, and some are missing; sequencing was by immunoSEQ multiplex PCR. The sample includes fewer than 70,000 clones, around nine tenths seen only once; the top ten take roughly 2%. This sample comprised CD4+ or CD8+ T cells sorted from blood, obtained in a trial of the OX40 agonist ivuxolimab. The receptor source for this set is an adult with an advanced solid tumor such as melanoma, head and neck, liver or kidney cancer.

This chain links TRBV11-3 with TRBJ2-7; the D gene is possibly TRBD2 (6 bases). The V and J ends lost 1 base and 2 bases respectively, with 9 bases between them. Germline CDR1 is SGHNT and CDR2 is YENEEA. The CDR3 extends over 14 amino acids. In DNA form, the CDR3 reads TGTGCCAGCAGCTTAGGGGCGGGGACCTACGAGCAGTACTTC. Its protein product is CASSLGAGTYEQYF.

The chain joins TRBV5-5 to TRBJ1-1; tentative D call: TRBD1 (5 bases). This CDR3 region has 14 residues. V was trimmed by 7 bases and J by 2 bases, leaving 15 bases between them. Germline lookup yields CDR1 SGHKS and CDR2 YYEKEE (reference sequence). CDR3 coding DNA: TGTGCCAGCGAGAAGGGACCGCTAAACACTGAAGCTTTCTTT. Protein sequence: CASEKGPLNTEAFF.

The chain employs TRBV7-6 and TRBJ2-1; 7 bases line up with TRBD2. The CDR3 runs to 16 residues. CDR1 and CDR2 (germline): SGHVS, FNYEAQ. V lost 5 bases and J lost 2; bases outside the gene matches: 9. CDR3 amino acids: CASSLISGSPYNEQFF. The CDR3 region has the DNA TGTGCCAGCAGCCTAATTAGCGGGTCCCCCTACAATGAGCAGTTCTTC.

J is TRBJ1-5 and V is TRBV6-1; D might be TRBD1 (6 bases). V was trimmed by 2 bases and J by 1 base, leaving 12 bases between them. In germline, CDR1 is MNHNS, CDR2 SASEGT. CDR3 length: 16 residues. Written as DNA, the CDR3 is TGTGCCAGCAGTGAAATACAGGGTTGGAGCAATCAGCCCCAGCATTTT. Its protein product is CASSEIQGWSNQPQHF.

This clone has a handful of counts. V gene TRBV7-9 combines with J gene TRBJ1-2; D gene ambiguous. CDR1 is SEHNR and CDR2 is FQNEAQ in the germline V gene (reference sequence). V was trimmed by 3 bases and J by 0 bases, leaving 5 bases between them. The CDR3 has 13 residues. CDR3 residues: CASSLAANYGYTF. CDR3 nucleotides: TGTGCCAGCAGCTTGGCGGCTAACTATGGCTACACCTTC.

The chain recombines TRBV18 with TRBJ1-2; TRBD1 is a possible D gene (5 bases). There are 14 residues in the CDR3. V lost 3 bases to trimming and J lost 1 base, with 9 bases between them. Per the germline V gene, CDR1 is KGHSH and CDR2 is LQKENI. CDR3 nucleotide sequence: TGTGCCAGCTCACCGGGGCAGAGTAACTATGGCTACACCTTC. Amino acid sequence: CASSPGQSNYGYTF.

This clone appeared once. The chain couples TRBV30 to TRBJ2-5; D uncertain. Trimming shortened V by 0 bases and J by 5 bases, and 10 bases separated the two germline ends. CDR1 is GTSNPN, CDR2 SVGIG, per germline (reference sequence). The CDR3 sequence is 13 residues long. In DNA form, the CDR3 reads TGTGCCTGGAGTGTTGGGGTCGGCGAGACCCAGTACTTC. This sequence encodes CAWSVGVGETQYF.

The CDR3 loop is CASSRVQTLQYGYTF. The CDR3 region has the DNA TGTGCCAGCAGCCGAGTTCAGACATTGCAGTATGGCTACACCTTC. The rearrangement uses TRBV7-9 and TRBJ1-2; D is ambiguous. Germline loops: CDR1 SEHNR, CDR2 FQNEAQ (reference sequence). Trimming shortened V by 5 bases and J by 5 bases, and 18 bases separated the two germline ends. CDR3 size: 15 residues.

The rearrangement joins TRBV6-5 to TRBJ2-1, with a tentative D call TRBD2 (5 bases). Germline CDR1 and CDR2: MNHEY and SVGAGI. The length of the CDR3 is 14 residues. Deletions cut 3 bases from V and 7 bases from J, with 13 bases between. This CDR3 reads CASSYNRGINEQFF. In DNA form, the CDR3 reads TGTGCCAGCAGTTATAATAGAGGGATTAATGAGCAGTTCTTC.

The gene calls are TRBV11-1 and TRBJ2-1; TRBD2 is a possible D gene (5 bases). The CDR3 is 15 amino acids. Germline values: CDR1 SGHAT, CDR2 FQDESV (reference sequence). The V gene lost 1 base and the J gene lost 0 bases, with 7 bases spanning the gap. In DNA, the CDR3 is TGTGCCAGCAGCTTAGATAGCGCCTCCTACAATGAGCAGTTCTTC. Translated, it gives CASSLDSASYNEQFF.

The CDR3 coding sequence is TGTGCCAGCAGCTTAGCGGCAGGGATGACTGAAGCTTTCTTT. Translation: CASSLAAGMTEAFF. The chain couples TRBV7-9 to TRBJ1-1, with D possibly TRBD1 on 5 matching bases. The CDR3 covers 14 residues. Trimming shortened V by 0 bases and J by 5 bases, and 10 bases separated the two germline ends. Germline CDR1 is SEHNR and CDR2 is FQNEAQ (reference sequence).

The chain links TRBV7-6 to TRBJ2-1, with a tentative D call TRBD2 (6 bases). The CDR3 length is 16 residues. V gave up 1 base and J gave up 4 bases, with 14 bases separating them. The germline V gene encodes CDR1 SGHVS and CDR2 FNYEAQ. The CDR3 sequence is CASSLEPGREYNEQFF. The CDR3 region has the DNA TGTGCCAGCAGCTTAGAACCGGGCCGGGAGTACAATGAGCAGTTCTTC.

The sample holds a few counts of this clone. The chain has TRBV6-4 and TRBJ1-5, with D hard to call. The V and J ends lost 6 bases and 9 bases respectively, with 9 bases between them. The germline gives CDR1 MRHNA, CDR2 SNTAGT. This CDR3 comprises 11 residues. DNA for the CDR3: TGTGCCAGCAGGGGAGTGGGGCCCCAGCATTTT. This encodes CASRGVGPQHF.

This chain uses TRBV11-3 with TRBJ2-7, with 9 bases aligning to TRBD1. The CDR3 consists of 17 residues. V was pared by 4 bases and J by 7 bases, with 17 bases of the junction left unmatched. Per germline, CDR1 SGHNT and CDR2 YENEEA. CDR3 in amino acids: CASSSSASGQGLSEQYF. In nucleotides, the CDR3 is TGTGCCAGCAGCTCCTCTGCATCGGGACAGGGACTATCTGAGCAGTACTTC.

The V gene is TRBV9, the J gene TRBJ1-1, with 7 bases matching TRBD1. V was pared by 4 bases and J by 4 bases, with 13 bases of the junction left unmatched. The CDR3 has 16 residues. Germline V lookup: CDR1 SGDLS, CDR2 YYNGEE. CDR3 nucleotides: TGTGCCAGCAGCCCCAGCCAGACAGGGACGGGCACTGAAGCTTTCTTT. It yields the protein CASSPSQTGTGTEAFF.

The rearrangement links TRBV15 to TRBJ1-5, with D unresolved. The germline V gene has CDR1 LNHNV and CDR2 YYDKDF (reference sequence). The CDR3 length is 13 residues. Trimming shortened V by 5 bases and J by 3 bases, and 8 bases separated the two germline ends. The CDR3 DNA is TGTGCCACCAGCGGGCAGACCAATCAGCCCCAGCATTTT. Translated, it gives CATSGQTNQPQHF.

The chain has TRBV9 and TRBJ2-5; TRBD1 might be the D (5 bases). The V end lost 1 base, the J end lost 2 bases, and 21 bases lay between the germline ends. Germline V gives CDR1 SGDLS, CDR2 YYNGEE. The length of the CDR3 is 18 residues. CDR3 protein: CASSVSAAPSRVQETQYF. DNA for the CDR3: TGTGCCAGCAGCGTATCCGCCGCGCCCTCCAGGGTGCAAGAGACCCAGTACTTC.

The chain employs TRBV2 and TRBJ1-5; 9 nucleotides agree with TRBD1. Germline V gives CDR1 SNHLY, CDR2 FYNNEI. The CDR3 is 18 amino acids. V lost 3 bases and J lost 0; bases outside the gene matches: 9. The CDR3 nucleotides read TGTGCCAGCAGTGACGAGGACAGGGGACCCTATAGCAATCAGCCCCAGCATTTT. It encodes CASSDEDRGPYSNQPQHF.

The V and J genes are TRBV5-5 and TRBJ1-1; TRBD1 matches 7 bases. Germline assignment: CDR1 SGHKS and CDR2 YYEKEE (reference sequence). The CDR3 runs to 12 residues. J was trimmed by 8 bases and V by 0 bases; bases with no gene match: 1. The CDR3 DNA follows: TGTGCCAGCAGCTTGGGACAGGGCGAAGCTTTCTTT. Encoded protein: CASSLGQGEAFF.

This clone appeared a few times. The chain combines TRBV10-1 with TRBJ2-1; TRBD2 matches at 10 bases. This CDR3 region has 15 residues. Trimming removed 3 bases from V and 10 bases from J; junction bases left unmatched: 9. Germline CDR1 reads WNHNN; CDR2 reads SYGVQD (reference sequence). This CDR3 reads CASSDPSGRAREQFF. The DNA for the CDR3 is TGCGCCAGCAGTGATCCCAGCGGGAGGGCCAGGGAGCAGTTCTTC.

The genes are TRBV7-9 and TRBJ2-2; D is unclear. This CDR3 contains 10 residues. Germline CDR1 reads SEHNR; CDR2 reads FQNEAQ (reference sequence). V was pared by 5 bases and J by 5 bases, with 0 bases between. The DNA of the CDR3 is TGTGCCAGCAGCACCGGGGAGCTGTTTTTT. Translated: CASSTGELFF.

CDR3: CASSFLFENSPLHF. The CDR3 bases are TGTGCCAGCAGTTTCCTTTTTGAGAATTCACCCCTCCACTTT. The chain recombines TRBV28 with TRBJ1-6; D is ambiguous. CDR1 and CDR2 from the germline V gene are MDHEN and SYDVKM. V shed 3 bases and J shed 7 bases, with 10 bases lying between them. The CDR3 spans 14 residues. The full variable domain, with the rest looked up from reference TRBV28 and TRBJ1-6, is DVKVTQSSRYLVKRTGEKVFLECVQDMDHENMFWYRQDPGLGLRLIYFSYDVKMKEKGDIPEGYSVSREKKERFSLILESASTNQTSMYLCASSFLFENSPLHFGNGTRLTVT.

This chain connects TRBV27 to TRBJ2-7, with D perhaps matching TRBD2 (6 bases). Germline CDR1 is MNHEY and CDR2 is SMNVEV (reference sequence). The CDR3 sequence is 9 residues long. The CDR3 DNA follows: TGTGCTACGAGGAGGGCGCAGTACTTC. Translation gives CATRRAQYF.

This clone was recorded once. V is TRBV14 and J is TRBJ2-1; 9 positions match TRBD2. The germline gives CDR1 SGHDN, CDR2 FVKESK. The CDR3 covers 18 residues. The V and J ends lost 1 base and 0 bases, in that order; junction bases with no gene match: 7. In DNA form, the CDR3 reads TGTGCCAGCAGCCAAGGGTGGGTAGCGGGGGCCTCCTACAATGAGCAGTTCTTC. It specifies CASSQGWVAGASYNEQFF.

The chain links TRBV5-4 to TRBJ1-1; 9 bases agree with TRBD1. The V and J ends lost 5 bases and 0 bases, in that order; junction bases with no gene match: 8. In germline, CDR1 is SGHNT, CDR2 YYREEE (reference sequence). The CDR3 loop spans 16 amino acids. The chain's CDR3 is CASSIGDRDMNTEAFF. The CDR3 nucleotides read TGTGCCAGCAGTATTGGGGACAGGGATATGAACACTGAAGCTTTCTTT.

The V call is TRBV29-1, the J call TRBJ1-1; D possibly corresponds to TRBD1 (5 bases). The germline V gene encodes CDR1 SQVTM and CDR2 ANQGSEA. V lost 6 bases and J 0 bases, leaving 11 bases between the germline ends. This CDR3 is built from 13 residues. This CDR3 is CSVLDRLNTEAFF. DNA for the CDR3: TGCAGCGTCCTTGACAGATTGAACACTGAAGCTTTCTTT.

The gene calls are TRBV5-6 and TRBJ1-1; unclear D gene. Germline-derived CDR1 and CDR2 are SGHDT and YYEEEE. This CDR3 comprises 17 residues. V was clipped by 1 base and J by 2 bases, with 18 bases between them. The CDR3 DNA reads TGTGCCAGCAGCTTGTTAGGTGGGTTCCTTCTCAACACTGAAGCTTTCTTT. Residues: CASSLLGGFLLNTEAFF. The complete variable domain, with remaining parts taken from reference TRBV5-6 and TRBJ1-1, reads DAGVTQSPTHLIKTRGQQVTLRCSPKSGHDTVSWYQQALGQGPQFIFQYYEEEERQRGNFPDRFSGHQFPNYSSELNVNALLLGDSALYLCASSLLGGFLLNTEAFFGQGTRLTVV.

The J gene is TRBJ1-1, the V gene TRBV6-5; 7 bases map to TRBD1. Germline-derived CDR1 and CDR2 are MNHEY and SVGAGI. V shed 6 bases and J 8 bases; nucleotides not matched to a gene: 9. The CDR3 covers 13 residues. The CDR3 is CASSRLRQGEAFF. The CDR3 nucleotides read TGTGCCAGCAGCCGACTCCGACAGGGCGAAGCTTTCTTT.

The chain is built from TRBV13 and TRBJ2-7, with 9 nucleotides matching TRBD1. V lost 1 base to trimming and J lost 6 bases; unmatched junction nucleotides: 7. CDR1 and CDR2 from the germline V gene are PRHDT and FYEKMQ (reference sequence). CDR3 length equals 15 residues. CDR3 bases: TGTGCCAGCAGCTTAGCCAGGACAGGGGCCACCGAGCAGTACTTC. Its protein is CASSLARTGATEQYF.

In DNA form, the CDR3 reads TGCAGCGTTGAAGGGGGAGGGGGAAACGGCTACACCTTC. This codes for CSVEGGGGNGYTF. V is TRBV29-1 and J is TRBJ1-2; TRBD1 is a possible D gene (6 bases). The ends were cut back, 1 base at V and 8 bases at J, with 14 bases in the middle. CDR1 SQVTM and CDR2 ANQGSEA come from the germline V gene. This CDR3 is 13 amino acids long.

The chain links TRBV7-2 to TRBJ1-6, with D perhaps matching TRBD1 (5 bases). Trimming left V 1 base short and J 6 bases short, with 10 bases between. The CDR3 extends over 15 amino acids. In germline, CDR1 is SGHTA, CDR2 FQGNSA. CDR3 protein: CASSLGQITNSPLHF. CDR3 nucleotide sequence: TGTGCCAGCAGCTTAGGACAGATAACTAATTCACCCCTCCACTTT.

V and J are TRBV5-6 and TRBJ1-5; D not certain. Germline V gene lookup returns CDR1 SGHDT and CDR2 YYEEEE. The ends were cut back, 1 base at V and 7 bases at J, with 6 bases in the middle. The CDR3 loop spans 12 amino acids. The CDR3 DNA sequence: TGTGCCAGCAGCTTGCTGGACCAGCCCCAGCATTTT. Protein sequence: CASSLLDQPQHF.